The subject of this entry is one TCR beta chain. In the original analysis: How many nucleated cells were present was estimated from reference gene primer amplification. TCRdb's copy holds only in-frame clones and misses some; the assay was immunoSEQ multiplex PCR. That table furnishes V, J and clone size, whereas the DNA furnished D and trimming. Seen here are 130,000 or so clones, about 79% observed once, and the top ten hold around 2.7%. The sample belongs to a study of blood T cell repertoires in COVID-19. In the study overall: Acute-phase and convalescent COVID-19 samples originated in the United States, Italy and Spain. The analysed material was cDNA or gDNA that came from T cells, B-cell-depleted T cells, or PBMCs.

CDR3 length equals 18 residues. Germline V gene data show CDR1 as SGHDN and CDR2 as FVKESK. The V gene end was trimmed by 0 bases and the J gene end by 4 bases; junction bases not matched to a gene: 7. This chain joins TRBV14 and TRBJ2-3, with 13 bases that match TRBD2. This TCR derives from a woman older than 75 with acute or convalescent COVID-19. The source material was peripheral blood. CDR3 sequence: CASSQDWRLAGGSDTQYF. The CDR3 DNA follows: TGTGCCAGCAGCCAAGATTGGAGACTAGCGGGGGGATCAGATACGCAGTATTTT.